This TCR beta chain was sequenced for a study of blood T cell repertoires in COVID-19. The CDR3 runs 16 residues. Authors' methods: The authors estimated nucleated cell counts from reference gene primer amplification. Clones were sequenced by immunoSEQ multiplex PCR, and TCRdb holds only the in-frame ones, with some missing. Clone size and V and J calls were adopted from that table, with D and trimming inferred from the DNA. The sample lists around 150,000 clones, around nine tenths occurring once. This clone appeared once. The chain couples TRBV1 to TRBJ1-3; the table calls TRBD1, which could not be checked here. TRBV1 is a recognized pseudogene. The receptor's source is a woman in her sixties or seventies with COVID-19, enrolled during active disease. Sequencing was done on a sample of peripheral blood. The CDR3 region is CTSSSRPGQGGNTIYF. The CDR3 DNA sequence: TGCACCAGCAGCTCAAGACCGGGACAGGGCGGAAACACCATATATTTT.